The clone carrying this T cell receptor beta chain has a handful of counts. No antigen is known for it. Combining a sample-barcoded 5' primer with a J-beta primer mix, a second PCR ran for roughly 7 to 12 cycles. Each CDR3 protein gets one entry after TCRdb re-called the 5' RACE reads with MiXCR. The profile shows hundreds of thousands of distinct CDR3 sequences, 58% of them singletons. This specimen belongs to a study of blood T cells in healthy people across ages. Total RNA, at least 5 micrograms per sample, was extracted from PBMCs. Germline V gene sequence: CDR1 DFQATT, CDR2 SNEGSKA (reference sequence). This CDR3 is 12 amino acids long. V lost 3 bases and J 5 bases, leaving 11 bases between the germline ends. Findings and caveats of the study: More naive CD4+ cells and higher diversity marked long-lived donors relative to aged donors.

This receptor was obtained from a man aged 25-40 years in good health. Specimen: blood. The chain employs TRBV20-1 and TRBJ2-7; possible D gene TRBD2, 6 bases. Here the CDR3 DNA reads TGCAGTGCTAGGTCCAGGGAGGACGAGCAGTACTTC. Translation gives CSARSREDEQYF.